The 14 T cell receptor beta chains below all came from one sample that was sequenced in a study of blood T cells in healthy people across ages. Next came a second PCR, run for roughly 6 to 11 cycles, which used a sample-barcoded 5' primer along with a J-beta primer mix. From the 5' RACE reads, TCRdb called clonotypes with MiXCR, one entry per CDR3 protein. The table lists approximately 2,000,000 distinct CDR3 sequences, roughly two fifths of them singletons. The specimen was blood. The receptor set was obtained from a human donor in good health.

This clonotype was seen a few times. The chain employs TRBV29-1 and TRBJ1-4, with D possibly TRBD1 on 5 matching bases. Trimming removed 7 bases at V and 4 bases at J, with 19 bases between. CDR3 length equals 15 residues. Germline lookup yields CDR1 SQVTM and CDR2 ANQGSEA. The CDR3 DNA sequence: TGCAGCGCCGTTCTCTCGGCGGGGCTTAATGAAAAACTGTTTTTT. It codes for CSAVLSAGLNEKLFF.

This clonotype was picked up a small number of times. This chain connects TRBV28 to TRBJ2-2, with D possibly being TRBD1 or TRBD2 (5 bases each). This CDR3 contains 14 residues. The germline gives CDR1 MDHEN, CDR2 SYDVKM. Trimming removed 3 bases from V and 6 bases from J, with 11 bases in between. The CDR3 DNA is TGTGCCAGCAGTTTCGTGGGGGACGCCGGGGAGCTGTTTTTT. Translated: CASSFVGDAGELFF.

This sequence joins TRBV7-2 and TRBJ1-5, with D perhaps matching TRBD1 (5 bases). Trimming pared 0 bases from V and 1 base from J, leaving 10 bases between. This CDR3 has 16 residues. Germline CDR1 SGHTA, CDR2 FQGNSA. The CDR3 loop reads CASSLAGVASNQPQHF. CDR3 DNA sequence: TGTGCCAGCAGCTTAGCAGGGGTGGCGAGCAATCAGCCCCAGCATTTT.

The chain couples TRBV6-1 to TRBJ1-5; D unresolved. Deletions cut 1 base from V and 2 bases from J, with 15 bases between. This CDR3 has 17 amino acids. Germline V lookup: CDR1 MNHNS, CDR2 SASEGT. In DNA form, the CDR3 reads TGTGCCAGCAGTGAAGTTGCTAGGGTATGGGGCAATCAGCCCCAGCATTTT. Amino acid sequence: CASSEVARVWGNQPQHF.

The chain recombines TRBV15 with TRBJ2-4, with 10 bases aligning to TRBD2. Matching the DNA end better, TRBJ2-5 makes the J call doubtful. CDR3 length equals 18 residues. Germline V gene lookup returns CDR1 LNHNV and CDR2 YYDKDF (reference sequence). Here the CDR3 reads CATSRTTGLAGVQETQYF. The CDR3 bases are TGTGCCACCAGCCGAACTACCGGCCTAGCGGGGGTTCAAGAGACCCAGTACTTC.

The chain joins TRBV6-5 to TRBJ1-4; D is undetermined. This CDR3 comprises 14 residues. Germline V gene sequence: CDR1 MNHEY, CDR2 SVGAGI. V was pared by 8 bases and J by 3 bases, with 13 bases between. This CDR3 reads CASGRGLANEKLFF. CDR3 DNA: TGTGCCAGCGGGCGAGGGTTGGCTAATGAAAAACTGTTTTTT.

This rearrangement joins TRBV4-2 to TRBJ2-7; 10 bases are a match to TRBD2. CDR1 is LGHNA and CDR2 is YNFKEQ in the germline V gene. Germline trimming cut 1 base from V and 0 bases from J; bases unmatched to any gene: 12. The CDR3 contains 19 residues. As DNA, the CDR3 is TGTGCCAGCAGCCAAGCCGCCTTTCTAGCGGGGGAACCCTCCTACGAGCAGTACTTC. This sequence encodes CASSQAAFLAGEPSYEQYF.

The chain is built from TRBV20-1 and TRBJ2-4; no definite D call. Trimming left V 6 bases short and J 13 bases short, with 19 bases between. Germline values: CDR1 DFQATT, CDR2 SNEGSKA (reference sequence). The CDR3 has 12 amino acids. The CDR3 loop is CSATDPDNEQYF. The CDR3 nucleotides are TGCAGTGCCACAGACCCTGACAATGAGCAGTACTTC.

This clonotype has just a few counts. The rearrangement links TRBV20-1 to TRBJ2-1; D is unresolved. The germline V gene has CDR1 DFQATT and CDR2 SNEGSKA (reference sequence). The CDR3 length is 11 residues. V shed 6 bases and J shed 9 bases, with 12 bases lying between them. The CDR3 region has the DNA TGCAGTGCCCCCTATGTAAGTGAGCAGTTCTTC. It translates to CSAPYVSEQFF.

This chain joins TRBV4-3 and TRBJ2-3; a possible D gene is TRBD2 (7 bases). V lost 0 bases, J lost 1 base, and 11 bases lay in between. This CDR3 has 16 amino acids. CDR1 is LGHNA and CDR2 is YSLEER in the germline V gene. As DNA, the CDR3 is TGCGCCAGCAGCCAAGATTGGGGGGGCGGCACAGATACGCAGTATTTT. Translation: CASSQDWGGGTDTQYF.

The J gene is TRBJ1-4, the V gene TRBV4-2, with 7 bases that match TRBD1. Germline CDR1 is LGHNA and CDR2 is YNFKEQ. The trim removed 5 bases at V and 4 bases at J, leaving 7 bases unmatched. The CDR3 has 15 amino acids. For the CDR3, the DNA is TGTGCCAGCAGCATGCCGGGACAGAGTAATGAAAAACTGTTTTTT. This translates into CASSMPGQSNEKLFF.

This clonotype was picked up a small number of times. The genes are TRBV29-1 and TRBJ2-7; TRBD1 matches 8 bases. The CDR3 covers 13 residues. V shed 5 bases, J shed 6 bases, and the junction held 9 bases outside the gene matches. Germline CDR1 SQVTM, CDR2 ANQGSEA. In DNA, the CDR3 is TGCAGCGTTCGCGGGACAGGAGGGTTCGAGCAGTACTTC. Residues: CSVRGTGGFEQYF.

This clonotype came up a few times. V is TRBV5-1 and J is TRBJ2-7, with TRBD2 as a possible D gene (6 bases). Germline V gene lookup returns CDR1 SGHRS and CDR2 YFSETQ. Trimming removed 4 bases at V and 5 bases at J, with 22 bases between. CDR3 length: 16 amino acids. The CDR3 bases are TGCGCCAGCAGCCCAGGAGGGCGAACCGTTTCCGACGAGCAGTACTTC. Its translation is CASSPGGRTVSDEQYF.

A remark on this clonotype: One end of the junction is discordant with germline, which a read error may explain. The chain employs TRBV10-3 and TRBJ1-2, with D unresolved. Germline V gene sequence: CDR1 ENHRY, CDR2 SYGVKD. This CDR3 is 15 amino acids long. The DNA for the CDR3 is TGTGCCATCAGCGATTTAGGTCCTGGTTCTTATGGCCACACCTTC. Protein sequence: CAISDLGPGSYGHTF.